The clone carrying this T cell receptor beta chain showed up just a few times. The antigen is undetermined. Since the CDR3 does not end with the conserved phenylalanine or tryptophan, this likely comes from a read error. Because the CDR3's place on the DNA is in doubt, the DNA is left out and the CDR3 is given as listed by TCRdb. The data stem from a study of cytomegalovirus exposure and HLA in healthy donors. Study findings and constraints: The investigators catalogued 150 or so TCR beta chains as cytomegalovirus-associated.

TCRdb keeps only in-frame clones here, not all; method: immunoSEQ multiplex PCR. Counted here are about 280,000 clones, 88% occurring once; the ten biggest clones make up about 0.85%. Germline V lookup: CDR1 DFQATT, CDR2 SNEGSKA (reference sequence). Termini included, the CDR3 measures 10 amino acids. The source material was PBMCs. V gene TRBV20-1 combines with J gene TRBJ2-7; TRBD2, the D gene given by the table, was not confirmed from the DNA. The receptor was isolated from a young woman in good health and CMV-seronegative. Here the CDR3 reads CSASLLRGGL.